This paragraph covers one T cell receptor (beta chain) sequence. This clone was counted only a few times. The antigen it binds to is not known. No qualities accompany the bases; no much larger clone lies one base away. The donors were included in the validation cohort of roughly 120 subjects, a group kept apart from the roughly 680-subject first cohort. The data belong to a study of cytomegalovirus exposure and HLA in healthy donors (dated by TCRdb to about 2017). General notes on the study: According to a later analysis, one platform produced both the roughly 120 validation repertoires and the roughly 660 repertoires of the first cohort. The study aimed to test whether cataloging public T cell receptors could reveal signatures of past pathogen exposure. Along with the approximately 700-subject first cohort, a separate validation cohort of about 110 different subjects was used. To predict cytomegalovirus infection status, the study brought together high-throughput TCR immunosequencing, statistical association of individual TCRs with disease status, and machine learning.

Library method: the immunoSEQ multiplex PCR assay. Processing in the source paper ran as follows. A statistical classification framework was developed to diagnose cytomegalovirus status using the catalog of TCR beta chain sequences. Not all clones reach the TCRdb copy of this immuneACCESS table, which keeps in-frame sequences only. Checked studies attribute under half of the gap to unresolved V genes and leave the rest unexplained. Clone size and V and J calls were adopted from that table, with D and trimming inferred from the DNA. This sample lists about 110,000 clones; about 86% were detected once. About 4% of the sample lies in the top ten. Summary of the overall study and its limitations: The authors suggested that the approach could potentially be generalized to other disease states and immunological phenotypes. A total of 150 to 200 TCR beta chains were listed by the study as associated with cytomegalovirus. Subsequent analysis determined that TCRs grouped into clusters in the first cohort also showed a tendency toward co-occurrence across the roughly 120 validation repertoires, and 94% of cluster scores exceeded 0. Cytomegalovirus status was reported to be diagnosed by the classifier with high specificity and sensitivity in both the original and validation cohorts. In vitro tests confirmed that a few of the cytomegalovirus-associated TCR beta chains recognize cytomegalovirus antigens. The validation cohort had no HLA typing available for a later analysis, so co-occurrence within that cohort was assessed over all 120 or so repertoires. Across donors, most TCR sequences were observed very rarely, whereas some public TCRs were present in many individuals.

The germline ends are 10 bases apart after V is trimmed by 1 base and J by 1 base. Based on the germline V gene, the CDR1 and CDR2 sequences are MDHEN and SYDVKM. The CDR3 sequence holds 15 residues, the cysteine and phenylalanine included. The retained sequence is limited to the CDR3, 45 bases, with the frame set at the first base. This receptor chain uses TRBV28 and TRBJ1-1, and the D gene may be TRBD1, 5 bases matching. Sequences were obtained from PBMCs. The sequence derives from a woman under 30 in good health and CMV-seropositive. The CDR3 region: CASSLSAGGNTEAFF. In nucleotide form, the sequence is TGTGCCAGCAGTTTATCCGCCGGGGGGAACACTGAAGCTTTCTTT.